Sequencing of this T cell receptor (beta chain) was carried out in a study of regulatory T cells in long-lasting Graves disease. Whole-study findings and limits: TRBV28, TRBJ1-2 and TRBJ2-5 were favored in persistent disease.

Trimming took off 5 bases at V and 6 bases at J, with 19 bases between the two ends. CDR3 size: 14 residues. CDR1 is DFQATT, CDR2 SNEGSKA, per germline (reference sequence). Library construction for TCR beta used iRepertoire HTBI primers and Arm-PCR of CDR3 regions. TCRdb ran MiXCR on the multiplex PCR reads and lists one entry per CDR3 protein. Here the sample spans about 210,000 distinct CDR3 sequences, approximately 18% being singletons. Described time point: newly diagnosed GD, antithyroid drugs for less than 3 months. Scientists built the TCR library using RNA that was extracted from PBMCs. This clonotype was counted at least ten times. Its antigen is not known. The same specimen was also included in a second study, on T cells in Graves' hyperthyroidism and ophthalmopathy.

The sample was peripheral blood mononuclear cells (PBMCs), taken at new diagnosis, from a patient treated with antithyroid drugs. The origin of this receptor is a woman aged 25 to 39 with Graves disease. This chain uses TRBV20-1 with TRBJ1-1; D might be TRBD1 (5 bases). CDR3 nucleotide sequence: TGCAGTGCTCGATACTCCGCAGGGACCCCTGAAGCTTTCTTT. It specifies CSARYSAGTPEAFF.